This passage covers 24 T cell receptor beta chains from one sample sequenced in a study of technical replicates of blood from a few donors. Sequenced by immunoSEQ multiplex PCR; TCRdb stores in-frame clones only, minus some. The sample has almost 85,000 clones; almost 98% are singletons. Sequencing was done on a sample of T cells isolated from PBMCs. The receptor set was obtained from a human donor in good health.

This clone appeared once. The chain combines TRBV6-1 with TRBJ1-6; TRBD1 agrees at 9 bases. The J segment lost 8 bases and the V segment lost 4 bases, leaving 6 bases of the junction unmatched. Germline CDR1 reads MNHNS; CDR2 reads SASEGT. The CDR3 sequence is 15 residues long. This chain's CDR3 is CASSGSTGGHSPLHF. For the CDR3, the DNA is TGTGCCAGCAGTGGGTCAACAGGGGGCCATTCACCCCTCCACTTT.

J is TRBJ1-1 and V is TRBV25-1; D gene unclear. The CDR3 sequence is 13 residues long. The ends were cut back, 4 bases at V and 0 bases at J, with 6 bases in the middle. The germline gives CDR1 MGHDK, CDR2 SYGVNS. CDR3 DNA: TGTGCCAGCAGTGCAAACTTGAACACTGAAGCTTTCTTT. It codes for CASSANLNTEAFF.

The chain uses TRBV28 and TRBJ1-3; D is ambiguous. In germline, CDR1 is MDHEN, CDR2 SYDVKM. V shed 7 bases and J shed 0 bases, with 13 bases lying between them. This CDR3 comprises 15 residues. CDR3 coding DNA: TGTGCCAGCACCTCGGGTGTAAACTCTGGAAACACCATATATTTT. Amino acids: CASTSGVNSGNTIYF.

The count of this clone is one. The chain has TRBV7-6 and TRBJ1-1; 7 nucleotides line up with TRBD1. The CDR3 has 15 residues. With 5 bases clipped from V and 0 bases from J, the junction kept 6 bases outside the gene matches. Germline CDR1 SGHVS, CDR2 FNYEAQ. CDR3 coding DNA: TGTGCCAGCAGCGATTCGACAGGGATGAACACTGAAGCTTTCTTT. Its protein product is CASSDSTGMNTEAFF.

As DNA, the CDR3 is TGTGCCAGCCGGACAGGGCCCAGCTATGGCTACACCTTC. Amino acids: CASRTGPSYGYTF. This chain links TRBV28 with TRBJ1-2; 8 bases map to TRBD1. The V gene's germline CDR1 is MDHEN and CDR2 SYDVKM. V gave up 8 bases and J gave up 4 bases; unmatched junction bases: 6. The CDR3 is made up of 13 amino acids.

This clone was seen once. V is TRBV19 and J is TRBJ2-7; D uncertain. From germline, CDR1 is LNHDA and CDR2 SQIVND (reference sequence). There are 13 residues in the CDR3. V was trimmed by 6 bases and J by 6 bases, leaving 15 bases between them. CDR3 loop: CASRVDVYSEQYF. CDR3 DNA sequence: TGTGCCAGTAGGGTCGATGTGTACTCCGAGCAGTACTTC.

CDR3 in DNA: TGTGCCAGCAGCGCCGACAGGGTAACTGAAGCTTTCTTT. Amino acid sequence: CASSADRVTEAFF. The chain couples TRBV7-6 to TRBJ1-1; 7 nucleotides line up with TRBD1. Germline lookup yields CDR1 SGHVS and CDR2 FNYEAQ. This CDR3 is 13 amino acids long. V shed 5 bases, J shed 5 bases, and the junction held 5 bases outside the gene matches.

The rearrangement joins TRBV5-1 to TRBJ1-1; D is unresolved. The length of the CDR3 is 16 residues. Trimming cost V 4 bases and J 0 bases, with 16 bases left between them. Germline CDR1 is SGHRS and CDR2 is YFSETQ. CDR3 bases: TGCGCCAGCAGCCCCCGCGGAAGGAGCTTGAACACTGAAGCTTTCTTT. Its translation is CASSPRGRSLNTEAFF.

V gene TRBV10-1 combines with J gene TRBJ2-5, with a weak D call TRBD1 (6 bases). There are 13 residues in the CDR3. V was clipped by 4 bases and J by 2 bases, with 8 bases between them. The germline gives CDR1 WNHNN, CDR2 SYGVQD (reference sequence). Written as DNA, the CDR3 is TGCGCCAGCAGTGGGACAGTACAAGAGACCCAGTACTTC. It is translated as CASSGTVQETQYF.

This chain joins TRBV5-5 and TRBJ1-1; TRBD1 matches 12 bases. Germline CDR1 and CDR2: SGHKS and YYEKEE (reference sequence). The CDR3 covers 14 residues. V was clipped by 4 bases and J by 6 bases; unmatched bases: 4. The CDR3 sequence is CASSLGQGAAEAFF. The CDR3 DNA sequence: TGTGCCAGCAGCCTGGGACAGGGGGCGGCTGAAGCTTTCTTT.

The CDR3 here is CASSSDRDLTDTQYF. The CDR3 DNA is TGTGCCAGCAGCTCCGACAGGGACCTCACAGATACGCAGTATTTT. This rearrangement joins TRBV7-9 to TRBJ2-3; 7 bases align to TRBD1. Germline loops: CDR1 SEHNR, CDR2 FQNEAQ (reference sequence). V lost 4 bases, J lost 2 bases, and 6 bases stayed unmatched. This CDR3 is 15 amino acids long.

This sequence joins TRBV28 and TRBJ1-3; perhaps TRBD1 as D (6 bases). From germline, CDR1 is MDHEN and CDR2 SYDVKM. Trimming removed 9 bases from V and 3 bases from J, with 9 bases in between. This CDR3 is built from 12 residues. The CDR3, as DNA: TGTGCCAGTGGACAGATTGGAAACACCATATATTTT. As protein: CASGQIGNTIYF.

The rearrangement links TRBV2 to TRBJ2-5; 8 nucleotides line up with TRBD2. V trimming: 4 bases; J trimming: 5 bases; junction bases outside the gene matches: 6. CDR3 length: 14 amino acids. Germline assignment: CDR1 SNHLY and CDR2 FYNNEI. The CDR3 DNA sequence: TGTGCCAGCAGTGCGCGTAGCGGGGATGAGACCCAGTACTTC. It codes for CASSARSGDETQYF.

This clone was picked up one time. DNA for the CDR3: TGTGCCTGGAACGGGGGTTCCTACAATGAGCAGTTCTTC. Its protein is CAWNGGSYNEQFF. This chain joins TRBV30 and TRBJ2-1; perhaps TRBD2 as D (6 bases). Looked up from germline, CDR1 is GTSNPN and CDR2 is SVGIG (reference sequence). V lost 4 bases and J lost 1, with 8 bases in between. CDR3 length: 13 amino acids.

The chain recombines TRBV6-1 with TRBJ1-1; no clear D gene. Germline-derived CDR1 and CDR2 are MNHNS and SASEGT. The CDR3 has 11 amino acids. Trimming left V 6 bases short and J 7 bases short, with 9 bases between. The CDR3, as DNA: TGTGCCAGCAGCGTGTCCGGTGAAGCTTTCTTT. This sequence encodes CASSVSGEAFF.

This chain uses TRBV19 with TRBJ2-1, with 14 nucleotides matching TRBD2. Germline V CDR1 and CDR2: LNHDA, SQIVND (reference sequence). There are 19 residues in the CDR3. Unmatched junction bases numbered 14, after V lost 7 bases and J lost 3 bases. CDR3 nucleotides: TGTGCCAGTACCCAACCATCCGGACTAGCGGGAGGTAGCTACAATGAGCAGTTCTTC. Translated: CASTQPSGLAGGSYNEQFF.

The chain joins TRBV7-6 to TRBJ2-5; tentatively, D is TRBD2 (6 bases). Between the trimmed V and J ends, which lost 5 bases and 9 bases, there was a span of 19 bases. The CDR3 is 14 residues long. From germline, CDR1 is SGHVS and CDR2 FNYEAQ. CDR3 protein: CASSPRAGTGSQYF. The CDR3 region has the DNA TGTGCCAGCAGCCCAAGGGCGGGAACGGGGTCCCAGTACTTC. Drawing the rest from reference TRBV7-6 and TRBJ2-5, the complete variable domain is GAGVSQSPRYKVTKRGQDVALRCDPISGHVSLYWYRQALGQGPEFLTYFNYEAQQDKSGLPNDRFSAERPEGSISTLTIQRTEQRDSAMYRCASSPRAGTGSQYFGPGTRLLVL.

The chain employs TRBV5-1 and TRBJ2-3, with TRBD2 matching 11 bases. V was pared by 4 bases and J by 2 bases, with 6 bases of the junction left unmatched. The CDR3 length is 16 residues. The germline CDR1 and CDR2 sequences are SGHRS and YFSETQ. CDR3 residues: CASSPGTSGYTDTQYF. Here the CDR3 DNA reads TGCGCCAGCAGCCCGGGGACTAGCGGATACACAGATACGCAGTATTTT.

This chain connects TRBV5-6 to TRBJ1-1; TRBD1 aligns across 9 bases. Trimming took 4 bases from V and 4 from J; bases not matched to a gene: 8. This CDR3 has 15 amino acids. Germline CDR1 is SGHDT and CDR2 is YYEEEE. The CDR3 loop reads CASSRRDREATEAFF. The CDR3, as DNA: TGTGCCAGCAGCCGAAGGGACAGGGAGGCCACTGAAGCTTTCTTT.

This sequence joins TRBV25-1 and TRBJ1-4, with D maybe TRBD1 (6 bases). V lost 6 bases, J lost 2 bases, and 10 bases lay in between. CDR1 is MGHDK, CDR2 SYGVNS, per germline. The CDR3 runs to 14 residues. The CDR3 sequence is CASRPGATNEKLFF. CDR3 in DNA: TGTGCCAGCAGACCAGGGGCTACTAATGAAAAACTGTTTTTT.

The sample holds one count of this clone. This chain uses TRBV30 with TRBJ1-1, with unresolved D. Trimming removed 0 bases from V and 3 bases from J, with 8 bases in between. The CDR3 spans 13 residues. Germline V lookup: CDR1 GTSNPN, CDR2 SVGIG (reference sequence). DNA of the CDR3: TGTGCCTGGAGTGTACTCACAGACACTGAAGCTTTCTTT. It yields the protein CAWSVLTDTEAFF. Full variable domain (rest looked up from reference TRBV30 and TRBJ1-1): SQTIHQWPATLVQPVGSPLSLECTVEGTSNPNLYWYRQAAGRGLQLLFYSVGIGQISSEVPQNLSASRPQDRQFILSSKKLLLSDSGFYLCAWSVLTDTEAFFGQGTRLTVV.

The chain carries TRBV6-1 and TRBJ1-4; TRBD1 might be the D (6 bases). Germline V gene data show CDR1 as MNHNS and CDR2 as SASEGT. Between the trimmed V and J ends, which lost 2 bases and 3 bases, there was a span of 13 bases. There are 16 residues in the CDR3. The CDR3 coding sequence is TGTGCCAGCAGTGAATGGATTGGACAGTCTAATGAAAAACTGTTTTTT. Amino acids: CASSEWIGQSNEKLFF.

This rearrangement joins TRBV18 to TRBJ2-7, with 10 bases identical to TRBD2. The CDR3 has 14 residues. Germline V lookup: CDR1 KGHSH, CDR2 LQKENI. V lost 3 bases and J lost 6; bases outside the gene matches: 5. The CDR3 nucleotides are TGTGCCAGCTCACCGCTAGCGGGAGTCGCCGAGCAGTACTTC. As protein: CASSPLAGVAEQYF.

This chain joins TRBV4-1 and TRBJ1-2, with unresolved D. There are 15 residues in the CDR3. Germline V gives CDR1 MGHRA, CDR2 YSYEKL. V was pared by 4 bases and J by 14 bases, with 26 bases between. The CDR3 protein is CASSLTGVAEVLRTF. In nucleotides, the CDR3 is TGCGCCAGCAGCCTTACCGGGGTCGCCGAGGTTCTGCGGACCTTC.